The 5 T cell receptor beta chains listed next were all sequenced from one sample in a study of control samples from healthy donors and cancer patients (dated by TCRdb to the early 2020s). The library was generated by the immunoSEQ multiplex PCR assay. Entries here come from immuneACCESS through TCRdb and include only in-frame sequences with V and J called. Some clones fail to appear in such tables; in the studies checked, an unresolved V gene covers under half of the shortfall, and the cause of the remainder is unknown. The sample profile shows 120,000 to 150,000 clones; 80% to 95% of them were found once. The ten largest account for about 3.2% of the sample. Sample: blood. The receptor set was obtained from a young man in good health.

The table lists this clone with a count of one. This chain connects TRBV24-1 to TRBJ2-3; 9 bases line up with TRBD1. The CDR3 runs 16 residues. Germline CDR1 reads KGHDR; CDR2 reads SFDVKD. J was trimmed by 6 bases and V by 3 bases; bases with no gene match: 9. CDR3 sequence: CATSDPPGTGSDTQYF. The CDR3 DNA sequence: TGTGCCACCAGTGATCCACCCGGGACAGGGTCGGATACGCAGTATTTT.

The chain uses TRBV7-9 and TRBJ2-7; 9 nucleotides match TRBD1. The CDR3 runs to 15 residues. Germline lookup yields CDR1 SEHNR and CDR2 FQNEAQ (reference sequence). Trimming cost V 3 bases and J 3 bases; bases outside gene matches: 6. The CDR3 nucleotides are TGTGCCAGCAGCTTTACAACAGGGGGCGGCTACGAGCAGTACTTC. Its translation is CASSFTTGGGYEQYF.

This clone was picked up one time. The rearrangement links TRBV27 to TRBJ2-2; D gene unclear. Trimming shortened V by 2 bases and J by 5 bases, and 6 bases separated the two germline ends. The CDR3 runs 13 residues. Per the germline V gene, CDR1 is MNHEY and CDR2 is SMNVEV (reference sequence). The CDR3 protein is CASSLHRTGELFF. CDR3 sequence (DNA): TGTGCCAGCAGTTTACATAGAACCGGGGAGCTGTTTTTT.

This chain links TRBV24-1 with TRBJ2-3; 9 bases are a match to TRBD2. The V gene end was trimmed by 0 bases and the J gene end by 3 bases; junction bases not matched to a gene: 12. Germline CDR1 and CDR2: KGHDR and SFDVKD. The CDR3 is 19 amino acids. In DNA form, the CDR3 reads TGTGCCACCAGTGATTTGCCCCTCGAGAGCGGGGGGTCAACAGATACGCAGTATTTT. Encoded protein: CATSDLPLESGGSTDTQYF.

The chain employs TRBV24-1 and TRBJ1-1; D is unresolved. With 4 bases removed from V and 2 bases from J, the gap between germline ends came to 10 bases. Germline loops: CDR1 KGHDR, CDR2 SFDVKD. The CDR3 runs 14 residues. The CDR3 sequence: CATSEGRPNTEAFF. The CDR3, as DNA: TGTGCCACCAGTGAGGGGAGGCCAAACACTGAAGCTTTCTTT.